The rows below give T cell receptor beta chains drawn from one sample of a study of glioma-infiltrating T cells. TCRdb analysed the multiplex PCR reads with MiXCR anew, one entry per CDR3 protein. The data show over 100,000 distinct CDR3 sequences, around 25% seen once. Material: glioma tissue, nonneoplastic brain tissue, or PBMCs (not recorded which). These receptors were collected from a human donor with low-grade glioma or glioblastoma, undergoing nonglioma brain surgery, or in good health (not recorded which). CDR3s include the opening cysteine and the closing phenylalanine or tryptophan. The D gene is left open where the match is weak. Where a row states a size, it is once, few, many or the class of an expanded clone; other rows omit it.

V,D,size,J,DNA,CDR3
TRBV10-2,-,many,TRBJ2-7,TGCGCCAGCGGTGAAGACCCGAAGGAACTAGCCTACGAGCAGTACTTC,CASGEDPKELAYEQYF
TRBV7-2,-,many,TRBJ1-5,TGTGCCAGCAGCTTAGCCCTAGACTCGTATCAGCCCCAGCATTTT,CASSLALDSYQPQHF
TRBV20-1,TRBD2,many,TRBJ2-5,TGCAGTGCGCTGCAGTTAGCGGGGCAAGGGACCCAGTACTTC,CSALQLAGQGTQYF
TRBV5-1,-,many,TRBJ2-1,TGCGCCAGCAGCTTAAGCCTAGCAGCCTACAATGAGCAGTTCTTC,CASSLSLAAYNEQFF
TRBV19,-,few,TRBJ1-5,TGTGCCAGTAGCCTCCGGGCGACAGTTAGCAATCAGCCCCAGCATTTT,CASSLRATVSNQPQHF
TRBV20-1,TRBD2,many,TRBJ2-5,TGCAGTGCTCCCTATCCTAGCGGGAGTCGGCAAGAGACCCAGTACTTC,CSAPYPSGSRQETQYF
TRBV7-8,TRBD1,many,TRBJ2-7,TGTGCCAGCAGCTCCCGGGACAGGGCAACCTACGAGCAGTACTTC,CASSSRDRATYEQYF
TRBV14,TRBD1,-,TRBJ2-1,TGTGCCAGCAGCCCCCCGACAGGGAGCCCCTACAATGAGCAGTTCTTC,CASSPPTGSPYNEQFF
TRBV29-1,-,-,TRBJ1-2,TGCAGCGCCGGGGGCAGACAGTTACTACCCCAAGGCAATGGCTACACCTTC,CSAGGRQLLPQGNGYTF
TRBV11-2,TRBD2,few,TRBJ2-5,TGTGCCAGCAGCTCCGGACTAGCGGACCAAGAGACCCAGTACTTC,CASSSGLADQETQYF
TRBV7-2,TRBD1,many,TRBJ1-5,TGTGCCAGCAGCTTCTCGACAGGGTTTTATGCGGGCAATCAGCCCCAGCATTTT,CASSFSTGFYAGNQPQHF
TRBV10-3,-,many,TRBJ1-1,TGTGCCATCAGTGAGTCGTCAGACACTGAAGCTTTCTTT,CAISESSDTEAFF
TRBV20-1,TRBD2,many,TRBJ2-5,TGCAGTGCCCTCTCGCTAGCGGGGGGCGTGGAGCGGGAGACCCAGTACTTC,CSALSLAGGVERETQYF
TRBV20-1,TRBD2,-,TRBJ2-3,TGCAGTGCTAGAGATTCTAGCGGGGGCGACACAGATACGCAGTATTTT,CSARDSSGGDTDTQYF
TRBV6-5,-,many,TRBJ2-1,TGTGCCAGCAGTTACTCGTCAGAGCCCCCTTACAATGAGCAGTTCTTC,CASSYSSEPPYNEQFF
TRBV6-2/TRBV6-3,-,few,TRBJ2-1,TGTGCCAGCAGTTACCAGGGAACCAATGAGCAGTTCTTC,CASSYQGTNEQFF
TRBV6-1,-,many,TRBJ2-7,TGTGCCAGCACTAAGGTACAGGAGATCGCCTACGAGCAGTACTTC,CASTKVQEIAYEQYF
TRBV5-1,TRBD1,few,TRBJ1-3,TGCGCCAGCAGCGAGGGACAGAGCTCTGGAAACACCATATATTTT,CASSEGQSSGNTIYF
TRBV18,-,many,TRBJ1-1,TGTGCCAGCTCACCACCGAACCGAAGGGTGGGCACTGAAGCTTTCTTT,CASSPPNRRVGTEAFF
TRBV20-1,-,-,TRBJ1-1,TGCAGTGCCTGGGGCATGAACACTGAAGCTTTCTTT,CSAWGMNTEAFF
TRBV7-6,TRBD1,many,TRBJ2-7,TGTGCCAGCAGTCAAACAACAGGGGGCAAGTACGAGCAGTACTTC,CASSQTTGGKYEQYF
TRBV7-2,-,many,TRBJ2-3,TGTGCCAGCAGGTGGCAGATGGATACGCAGTATTTT,CASRWQMDTQYF
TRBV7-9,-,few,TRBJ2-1,TGTGCCAGCAGCTCGGACTCGGGGCCCGCGTTCTTC,CASSSDSGPAFF
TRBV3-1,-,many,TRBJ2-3,TGTGCCAGCAGAAAGAGGGAAGGCACAGATACGCAGTATTTT,CASRKREGTDTQYF
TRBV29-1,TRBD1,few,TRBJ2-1,TGCAGCGTTGGACAGGGGTGGAATGAGCAGTTCTTC,CSVGQGWNEQFF
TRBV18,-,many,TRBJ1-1,TGTGCCAGCTCACCCCCGACCCTGCACACTGAAGCTTTCTTT,CASSPPTLHTEAFF
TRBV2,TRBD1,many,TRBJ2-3,TGTGCCAGCAGTGGACAGGGGGCATCGACCAGCACAGATACGCAGTATTTT,CASSGQGASTSTDTQYF
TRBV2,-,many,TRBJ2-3,TGTGCCAGCAAAGGCGTGCGGAGCACAGATACGCAGTATTTT,CASKGVRSTDTQYF
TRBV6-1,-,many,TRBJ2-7,TGTGCCAGCCGTGACAGCTACGAGCAGTACTTC,CASRDSYEQYF
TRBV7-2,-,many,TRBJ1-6,TGTGCCAGCGGACGGTGGCAGGCTGATTCACCCCTCCACTTT,CASGRWQADSPLHF
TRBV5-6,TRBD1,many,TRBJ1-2,TGTGCCAGCAGTTGGGACAGGGCCTTCTATGGCTACACCTTC,CASSWDRAFYGYTF
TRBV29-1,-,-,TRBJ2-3,TGCAGCATTCTCTCGGGGGAAAGAGATACACAGTATTTT,CSILSGERDTQYF
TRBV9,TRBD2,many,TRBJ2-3,TGTGCCAGCAGCGTAGGTAGCGGGAGCTCCACAGATACGCAGTATTTT,CASSVGSGSSTDTQYF
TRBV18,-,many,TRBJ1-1,TGTGCCAGCTCACCAAAGGGGGGCGAAACCGAAGCTTTCTTT,CASSPKGGETEAFF
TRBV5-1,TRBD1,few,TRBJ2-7,TGCGCCAGCAGCCGGGACAGGGGGGTCTCCTACGAGCAGTACTTC,CASSRDRGVSYEQYF
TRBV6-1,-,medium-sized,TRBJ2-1,TGTGCCAGCACCTTCGGTCTGAATGAGCAGTTCTTC,CASTFGLNEQFF
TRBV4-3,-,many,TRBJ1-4,TGCGCCAGCAGCCAGGGAACGACAGCTGCAACTAATGAAAAACTGTTTTTT,CASSQGTTAATNEKLFF
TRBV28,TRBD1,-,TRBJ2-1,TGTGCCAGCAGTTTATTGGACAGGCAGCTGGATACGCAGTTCTTC,CASSLLDRQLDTQFF
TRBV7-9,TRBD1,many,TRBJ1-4,TGTGCCAGCAGCTTAGCTAGTTCGGCAGGGGGGAAACTGTTTTTT,CASSLASSAGGKLFF
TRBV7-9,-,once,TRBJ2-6,TGTGCCAGCAGCTTAGCGACAGGTCGGCACTCTGGGGCCAACGTCCTGACTTTC,CASSLATGRHSGANVLTF
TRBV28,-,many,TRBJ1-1,TGTGCCAGCAGTCCCCCGGGAGGAACTGAAGCTTTCTTT,CASSPPGGTEAFF
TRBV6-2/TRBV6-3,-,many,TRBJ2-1,TGTGCCAGCAGTTCTGGCGGGGGCCGCTACAATGAGCAGTTCTTC,CASSSGGGRYNEQFF
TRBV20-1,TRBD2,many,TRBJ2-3,TGCAGTGCACCGACTAGCGGGGGGGTGACAGATACGCAGTATTTT,CSAPTSGGVTDTQYF
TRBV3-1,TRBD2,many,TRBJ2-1,TGTGCCAGCAGCCCCCGGGGGGTACTAGCGGGAGAGTTAGCTGAGCAGTTCTTC,CASSPRGVLAGELAEQFF
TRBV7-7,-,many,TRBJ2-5,TGTGCTAGCAGTTCGGGGGGCTCGGGAGAGACCCAGTACTTC,CASSSGGSGETQYF
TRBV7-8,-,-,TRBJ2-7,TGTGCCAGCAGCTCCCCCAGGGCAGAGGCTACCTACGAGCAGTACTTC,CASSSPRAEATYEQYF
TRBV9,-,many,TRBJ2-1,TGTGCCAGCAGCGTAGCCAGGCACGTCTCCTACAATGAGCAGTTCTTC,CASSVARHVSYNEQFF
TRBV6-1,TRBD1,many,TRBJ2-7,TGTGCCAGCAGTTCGCCCACCCGGGACAGGGTCCCCGAGCAGTACTTC,CASSSPTRDRVPEQYF
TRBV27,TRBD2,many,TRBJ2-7,TGTGCCAGCAGTTCACCGCGGTCTAGCGGGAGTTACGAGCAGTACTTC,CASSSPRSSGSYEQYF
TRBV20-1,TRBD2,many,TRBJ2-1,TGCAGTGCTTCCTCCGGGACTACCAATGAGCAGTTCTTC,CSASSGTTNEQFF
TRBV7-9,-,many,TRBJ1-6,TGTGCCAGCAGCTTAGCGGGAGCTAATTCACCCCTCCACTTT,CASSLAGANSPLHF
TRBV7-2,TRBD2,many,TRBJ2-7,TGTGCCAGCAGCTTACGCAGCGGGACTACCTCCTACGAGCAGTACTTC,CASSLRSGTTSYEQYF
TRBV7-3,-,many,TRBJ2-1,-,CASSSSDNEQFF
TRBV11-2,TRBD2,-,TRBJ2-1,TGTGCCAGCAGCTTGACTAGCGGGAGAGTCGATGAGCAGTTCTTC,CASSLTSGRVDEQFF
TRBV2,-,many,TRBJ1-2,TGTGCCAGCAGTGACAGTGCTGGCTATGGCTACACCTTC,CASSDSAGYGYTF
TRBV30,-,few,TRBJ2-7,TGTGCCTGGAGTGAGGGACTGGGTTCCTACGAGCAGTACTTC,CAWSEGLGSYEQYF
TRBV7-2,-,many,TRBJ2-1,TGTGCCAGCAGCCCAAGTGGGAGCTCAGAGCAGTTCTTC,CASSPSGSSEQFF
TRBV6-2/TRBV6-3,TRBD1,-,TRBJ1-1,TGTGCCAGTAGTTACGGGCAGGGGGGCACTAAAGCTTTTTTT,CASSYGQGGTKAFF
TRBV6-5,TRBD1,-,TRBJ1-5,TGTGCCAGCAGTTTATACCGGGACAGGCACTCACTCCAGCATTTT,CASSLYRDRHSLQHF
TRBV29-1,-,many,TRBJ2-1,TGCAGCGTTGAACGGGGTTTCTCCTACAATGAGCAGTTCTTC,CSVERGFSYNEQFF